A single T cell receptor (beta chain) is shown here with its context. The data stem from a study of cytotoxic CD8 clonotypes in ibrutinib-treated CLL. Germline-derived CDR1 and CDR2 are SGHDT and YYEEEE. This CDR3 is 15 amino acids long. The V and J ends lost 4 bases and 10 bases respectively, with 18 bases between them. Measured with immunoSEQ multiplex PCR; TCRdb has only the in-frame clones, and not every one. The table shows about 300,000 clones, with 70% to 80% occurring only once. Sequenced here: PBMCs, sampled at disease progression, from a patient treated with ibrutinib. The receptor comes from a human donor with chronic lymphocytic leukemia. The chain has TRBV5-6 and TRBJ1-6, with a tentative D call TRBD1 (5 bases). CDR3 sequence (DNA): TGTGCCAGCAGCCCGACCTGGGGCGGCGGCTCACCCCTCCACTTT. Encoded protein: CASSPTWGGGSPLHF.